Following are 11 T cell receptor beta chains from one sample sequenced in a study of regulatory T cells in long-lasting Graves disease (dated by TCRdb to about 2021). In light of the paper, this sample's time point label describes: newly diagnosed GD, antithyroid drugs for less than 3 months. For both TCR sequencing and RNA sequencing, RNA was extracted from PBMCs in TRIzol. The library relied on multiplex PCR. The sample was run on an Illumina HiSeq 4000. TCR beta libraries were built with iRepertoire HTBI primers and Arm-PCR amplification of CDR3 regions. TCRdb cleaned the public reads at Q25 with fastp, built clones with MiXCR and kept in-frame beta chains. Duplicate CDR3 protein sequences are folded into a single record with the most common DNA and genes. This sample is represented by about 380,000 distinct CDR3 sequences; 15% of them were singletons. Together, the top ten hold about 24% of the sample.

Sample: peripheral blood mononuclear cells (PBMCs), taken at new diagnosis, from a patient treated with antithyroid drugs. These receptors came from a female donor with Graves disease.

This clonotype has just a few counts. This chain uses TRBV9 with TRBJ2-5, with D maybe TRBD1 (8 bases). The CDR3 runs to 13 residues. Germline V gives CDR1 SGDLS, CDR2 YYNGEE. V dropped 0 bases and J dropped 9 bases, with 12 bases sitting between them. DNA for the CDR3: TGTGCCAGCAGCGTAGTTACAGGGGGGGCCCAGTACTTC. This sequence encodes CASSVVTGGAQYF.

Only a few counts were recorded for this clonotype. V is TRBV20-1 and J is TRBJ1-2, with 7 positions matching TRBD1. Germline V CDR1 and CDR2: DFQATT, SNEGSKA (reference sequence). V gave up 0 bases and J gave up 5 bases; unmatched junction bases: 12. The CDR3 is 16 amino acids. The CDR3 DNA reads TGCAGTGCTAGAGATACCGGGACAGAGGATTCATATGGCTACACCTTC. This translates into CSARDTGTEDSYGYTF.

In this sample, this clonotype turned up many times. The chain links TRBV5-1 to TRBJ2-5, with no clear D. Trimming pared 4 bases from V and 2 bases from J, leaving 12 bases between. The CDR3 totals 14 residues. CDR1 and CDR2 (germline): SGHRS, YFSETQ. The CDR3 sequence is CASSPSGDQETQYF. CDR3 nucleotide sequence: TGCGCCAGCAGCCCGTCGGGCGATCAAGAGACCCAGTACTTC.

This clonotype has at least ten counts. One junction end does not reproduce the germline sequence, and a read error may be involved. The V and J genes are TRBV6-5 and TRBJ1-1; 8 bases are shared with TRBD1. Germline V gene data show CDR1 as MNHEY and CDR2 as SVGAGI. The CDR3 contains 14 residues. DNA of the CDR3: TGTGCCAGCAGTTACGGGGACAGGCGGGGGGAGCCGCTATTT. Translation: CASSYGDRRGEPLF.

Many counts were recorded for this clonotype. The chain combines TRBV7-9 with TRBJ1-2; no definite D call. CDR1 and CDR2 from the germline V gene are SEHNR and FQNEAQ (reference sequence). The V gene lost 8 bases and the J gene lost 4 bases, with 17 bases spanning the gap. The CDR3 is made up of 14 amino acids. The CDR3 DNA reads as TGTGCCAGCGCAAAGCGAGAACAGACCTATGGCTACACCTTC. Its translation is CASAKREQTYGYTF.

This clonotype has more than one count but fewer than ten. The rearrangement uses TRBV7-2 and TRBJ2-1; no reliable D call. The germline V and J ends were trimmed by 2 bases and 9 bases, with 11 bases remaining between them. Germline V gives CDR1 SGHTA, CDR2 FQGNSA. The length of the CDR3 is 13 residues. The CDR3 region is CASSLNEVGEQFF. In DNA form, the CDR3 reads TGTGCCAGCAGCTTAAATGAGGTCGGTGAGCAGTTCTTC.

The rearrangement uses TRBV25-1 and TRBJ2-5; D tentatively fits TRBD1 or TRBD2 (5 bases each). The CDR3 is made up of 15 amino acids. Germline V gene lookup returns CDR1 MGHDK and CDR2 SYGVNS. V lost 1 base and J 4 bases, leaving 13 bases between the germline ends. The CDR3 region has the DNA TGTGCCAGCAGTGAATTGGGGACGGTGGGAGAGACCCAGTACTTC. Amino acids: CASSELGTVGETQYF. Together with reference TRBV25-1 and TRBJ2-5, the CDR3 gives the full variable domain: EADIYQTPRYLVIGTGKKITLECSQTMGHDKMYWYQQDPGMELHLIHYSYGVNSTEKGDLSSESTVSRIRTEHFPLTLESARPSHTSQYLCASSELGTVGETQYFGPGTRLLVL.

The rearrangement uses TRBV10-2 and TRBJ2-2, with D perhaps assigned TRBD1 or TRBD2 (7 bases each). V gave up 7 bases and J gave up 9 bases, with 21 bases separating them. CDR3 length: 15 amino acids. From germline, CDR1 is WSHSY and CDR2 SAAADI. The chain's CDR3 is CASTPRGGGGRELFF. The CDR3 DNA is TGCGCCAGCACCCCGAGAGGGGGCGGGGGCCGGGAGCTGTTTTTT.

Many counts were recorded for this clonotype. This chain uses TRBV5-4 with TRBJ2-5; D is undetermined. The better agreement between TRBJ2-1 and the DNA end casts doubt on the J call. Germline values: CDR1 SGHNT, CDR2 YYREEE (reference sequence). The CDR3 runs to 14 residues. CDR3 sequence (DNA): TGTGCCAGCAGCTTGGCCAACTTCGTTAGTGAGCAGTTCTTC. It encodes CASSLANFVSEQFF.

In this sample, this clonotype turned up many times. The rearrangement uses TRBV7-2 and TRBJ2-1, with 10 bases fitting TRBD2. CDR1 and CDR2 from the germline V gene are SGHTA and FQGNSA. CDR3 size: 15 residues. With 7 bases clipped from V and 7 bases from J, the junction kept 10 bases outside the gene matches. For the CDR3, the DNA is TGTGCCAGCACCCTAGGGAGCGGGAGGGTTAATGAGCAGTTCTTC. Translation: CASTLGSGRVNEQFF.

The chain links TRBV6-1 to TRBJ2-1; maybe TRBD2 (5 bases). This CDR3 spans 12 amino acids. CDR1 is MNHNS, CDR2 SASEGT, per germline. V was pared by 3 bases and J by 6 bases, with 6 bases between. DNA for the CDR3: TGTGCCAGCAGTGATACTAGCAATGAGCAGTTCTTC. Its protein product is CASSDTSNEQFF.